This T cell receptor (beta chain) was captured in a study of early stage breast cancer tumors. Clones were read by immunoSEQ multiplex PCR, and TCRdb kept only the in-frame ones, dropping some. The sample carries 30,000 to 40,000 clones, roughly 70% recorded once. The clonotype was recovered from a person in their 60s with breast cancer. The sequenced sample consisted of blood.

CDR3 DNA: TGTGCCAGCAGTTTAAGGGGGGCCAACGTCCTGACTTTC. It yields the protein CASSLRGANVLTF. The chain employs TRBV27 and TRBJ2-6; D is undetermined. Trimming took off 2 bases at V and 4 bases at J, with 3 bases between the two ends. Germline V gene lookup returns CDR1 MNHEY and CDR2 SMNVEV (reference sequence). CDR3 length equals 13 residues.